The rows below give T cell receptor beta chains drawn from one sample of a study of CD8+ T cells in alopecia areata. Method: immunoSEQ multiplex PCR; TCRdb's copy keeps in-frame clones and lacks some. The sample lists 95,000 to 120,000 clones, roughly 55% seen once, with roughly a quarter in the top ten. Sequenced: NKG2D-low CD8+ T cells sorted from blood. These receptors all come from a human donor with alopecia areata. The CDR3 runs from the conserved cysteine through the conserved F or W. D genes are given only for firm matches. Not every row has a clone size; where given, it reads once, few, many or a size class.

J gene: TRBJ2-3
V gene: TRBV4-1
clone size: few
CDR3 length: 16
D gene: TRBD1
CDR3 protein: CASSQVTGVGTDTQYF
CDR3 DNA: TGCGCCAGCAGCCAGGTGACAGGGGTTGGCACAGATACGCAGTATTTT

J gene: TRBJ2-7
V gene: TRBV27
clone size: .
CDR3 length: 12
D gene: .
CDR3 protein: CASSLPSLEQYF
CDR3 DNA: TGTGCCAGCAGTTTACCGTCCCTCGAGCAGTACTTC

J gene: TRBJ2-7
V gene: TRBV6-1
clone size: few
CDR3 length: 11
D gene: .
CDR3 protein: CASSLGPSVDF
CDR3 DNA: TGTGCCAGCAGTCTGGGGCCTTCTGTGGACTTC

J gene: TRBJ2-7
V gene: TRBV25-1
clone size: .
CDR3 length: 12
D gene: .
CDR3 protein: CASSVISYEQYF
CDR3 DNA: TGTGCCAGCAGTGTTATCTCCTACGAGCAGTACTTC

J gene: TRBJ2-3
V gene: TRBV7-9
clone size: .
CDR3 length: 15
D gene: TRBD1
CDR3 protein: CASSYRDRAEDTQYF
CDR3 DNA: TGTGCCAGCAGCTACCGGGACAGGGCCGAAGATACGCAGTATTTT

J gene: TRBJ2-1
V gene: TRBV6-6
clone size: .
CDR3 length: 15
D gene: .
CDR3 protein: CASSPGSAPYNEQFF
CDR3 DNA: TGTGCCAGCAGCCCCGGTTCTGCACCCTACAATGAGCAGTTCTTC

J gene: TRBJ2-5
V gene: TRBV15
clone size: .
CDR3 length: 15
D gene: TRBD2
CDR3 protein: CATKFSAGAQETQYF
CDR3 DNA: TGTGCCACGAAGTTTAGTGCGGGAGCGCAAGAGACCCAGTACTTC

J gene: TRBJ1-1
V gene: TRBV28
clone size: .
CDR3 length: 18
D gene: TRBD1
CDR3 protein: CASSLLLTPGQVNTEAFF
CDR3 DNA: TGTGCCAGCAGTCTTCTTTTAACTCCGGGACAGGTGAACACTGAAGCTTTCTTT

J gene: TRBJ2-2
V gene: TRBV27
clone size: .
CDR3 length: 15
D gene: TRBD1
CDR3 protein: CASRGTGVYTGELFF
CDR3 DNA: TGTGCCAGCAGGGGAACAGGGGTTTACACCGGGGAGCTGTTTTTT

J gene: TRBJ2-5
V gene: TRBV28
clone size: .
CDR3 length: 15
D gene: TRBD2
CDR3 protein: CASRRRGLIQETQYF
CDR3 DNA: TGTGCCAGCAGGAGGAGGGGACTAATCCAAGAGACCCAGTACTTC

J gene: TRBJ2-1
V gene: TRBV14
clone size: .
CDR3 length: 18
D gene: .
CDR3 protein: CASSQDRFSSLSYNEQFF
CDR3 DNA: TGTGCCAGCAGCCAAGATCGGTTTAGTAGCTTGTCCTACAATGAGCAGTTCTTC

J gene: TRBJ2-3
V gene: TRBV7-8
clone size: .
CDR3 length: 12
D gene: .
CDR3 protein: CASSFGTDTQYF
CDR3 DNA: TGTGCCAGCAGCTTTGGGACAGATACGCAGTATTTT

J gene: TRBJ1-1
V gene: TRBV27
clone size: .
CDR3 length: 14
D gene: .
CDR3 protein: CASSLSTGNTEAFF
CDR3 DNA: TGTGCCAGCAGTTTGTCGACAGGGAACACTGAAGCTTTCTTT

J gene: TRBJ2-1
V gene: TRBV10-1
clone size: .
CDR3 length: 11
D gene: .
CDR3 protein: CASSDFNEQFF
CDR3 DNA: TGCGCCAGCAGTGATTTCAATGAGCAGTTCTTC

J gene: TRBJ1-2
V gene: TRBV28
clone size: .
CDR3 length: 12
D gene: .
CDR3 protein: CASSLSGKGYTF
CDR3 DNA: TGTGCCAGCAGTTTATCCGGGAAAGGCTACACCTTC

J gene: TRBJ2-5
V gene: TRBV5-5
clone size: once
CDR3 length: 14
D gene: .
CDR3 protein: CASSLTDHQETQYF
CDR3 DNA: TGTGCCAGCAGCTTGACAGACCACCAAGAGACCCAGTACTTC

J gene: TRBJ2-1
V gene: TRBV29-1
clone size: .
CDR3 length: 10
D gene: .
CDR3 protein: CSVGGNEQFF
CDR3 DNA: TGCAGCGTTGGAGGCAATGAGCAGTTCTTC

J gene: TRBJ2-5
V gene: TRBV2
clone size: few
CDR3 length: 13
D gene: .
CDR3 protein: CATTRPREETQYF
CDR3 DNA: TGTGCCACAACCCGCCCGCGGGAAGAGACCCAGTACTTC

J gene: TRBJ2-3
V gene: TRBV6-5
clone size: .
CDR3 length: 14
D gene: .
CDR3 protein: CASSYIGGADTQYF
CDR3 DNA: TGTGCCAGCAGTTACATTGGAGGGGCAGATACGCAGTATTTT

J gene: TRBJ2-7
V gene: TRBV14
clone size: .
CDR3 length: 14
D gene: .
CDR3 protein: CASSQVSANYEQYF
CDR3 DNA: TGTGCCAGCAGCCAAGTTAGCGCAAACTACGAGCAGTACTTC

J gene: TRBJ2-5
V gene: TRBV29-1
clone size: few
CDR3 length: 14
D gene: .
CDR3 protein: CSVAPGTDQETQYF
CDR3 DNA: TGCAGCGTCGCCCCGGGGACGGACCAAGAGACCCAGTACTTC

J gene: TRBJ2-3
V gene: TRBV5-1
clone size: .
CDR3 length: 16
D gene: .
CDR3 protein: CASSPPSAGNEDTQYF
CDR3 DNA: TGCGCCAGCAGCCCACCGTCGGCGGGAAATGAAGATACGCAGTATTTT

J gene: TRBJ2-5
V gene: TRBV7-9
clone size: few
CDR3 length: 15
D gene: TRBD1
CDR3 protein: CASSFPGQVRETQYF
CDR3 DNA: TGTGCCAGCAGCTTCCCCGGACAGGTTCGGGAGACCCAGTACTTC

J gene: TRBJ2-3
V gene: TRBV2
clone size: few
CDR3 length: 15
D gene: .
CDR3 protein: CASRLGTSSTDTQYF
CDR3 DNA: TGTGCCAGCCGCTTGGGGACCTCTAGCACAGATACGCAGTATTTT

J gene: TRBJ2-1
V gene: TRBV19
clone size: few
CDR3 length: 14
D gene: .
CDR3 protein: CASSIDGVMNEQFF
CDR3 DNA: TGTGCCAGTAGTATAGATGGGGTTATGAATGAGCAGTTCTTC

J gene: TRBJ2-1
V gene: TRBV5-6
clone size: once
CDR3 length: 14
D gene: .
CDR3 protein: CASSGEVSTNEQFF
CDR3 DNA: TGTGCCAGCAGCGGGGAGGTATCTACCAATGAGCAGTTCTTC

J gene: TRBJ2-7
V gene: TRBV10-3
clone size: few
CDR3 length: 12
D gene: TRBD1
CDR3 protein: CAVGQGAYEQYF
CDR3 DNA: TGTGCCGTAGGACAGGGGGCCTACGAGCAGTACTTC

J gene: TRBJ2-2
V gene: TRBV14
clone size: .
CDR3 length: 12
D gene: .
CDR3 protein: CASSQGTGELFF
CDR3 DNA: TGTGCCAGCAGCCAGGGGACCGGGGAGCTGTTTTTT

J gene: TRBJ2-5
V gene: TRBV25-1
clone size: .
CDR3 length: 14
D gene: .
CDR3 protein: CASSDWGEQETQYF
CDR3 DNA: TGTGCCAGCAGTGATTGGGGAGAGCAAGAGACCCAGTACTTC

J gene: TRBJ2-1
V gene: TRBV28
clone size: .
CDR3 length: 12
D gene: .
CDR3 protein: CASSLSGIEQFF
CDR3 DNA: TGTGCCAGCAGTTTATCAGGTATTGAGCAGTTCTTC

J gene: TRBJ2-1
V gene: TRBV7-8
clone size: .
CDR3 length: 14
D gene: .
CDR3 protein: CASSLRGRYNEQFF
CDR3 DNA: TGTGCCAGCAGCTTACGTGGTCGGTACAATGAGCAGTTCTTC

J gene: TRBJ2-6
V gene: TRBV7-9
clone size: .
CDR3 length: 13
D gene: .
CDR3 protein: CASSRPIGDVLTF
CDR3 DNA: TGTGCCAGCAGCCGCCCCATAGGCGACGTCCTGACTTTC

J gene: TRBJ1-3
V gene: TRBV19
clone size: few
CDR3 length: 15
D gene: .
CDR3 protein: CASSEDPGQRNTIYF
CDR3 DNA: TGTGCCAGTAGTGAAGATCCGGGACAAAGAAACACCATATATTTT

J gene: TRBJ1-1
V gene: TRBV29-1
clone size: once
CDR3 length: 13
D gene: TRBD1
CDR3 protein: CSVMTGDNTEAFF
CDR3 DNA: TGCAGCGTCATGACAGGGGACAACACTGAAGCTTTCTTT